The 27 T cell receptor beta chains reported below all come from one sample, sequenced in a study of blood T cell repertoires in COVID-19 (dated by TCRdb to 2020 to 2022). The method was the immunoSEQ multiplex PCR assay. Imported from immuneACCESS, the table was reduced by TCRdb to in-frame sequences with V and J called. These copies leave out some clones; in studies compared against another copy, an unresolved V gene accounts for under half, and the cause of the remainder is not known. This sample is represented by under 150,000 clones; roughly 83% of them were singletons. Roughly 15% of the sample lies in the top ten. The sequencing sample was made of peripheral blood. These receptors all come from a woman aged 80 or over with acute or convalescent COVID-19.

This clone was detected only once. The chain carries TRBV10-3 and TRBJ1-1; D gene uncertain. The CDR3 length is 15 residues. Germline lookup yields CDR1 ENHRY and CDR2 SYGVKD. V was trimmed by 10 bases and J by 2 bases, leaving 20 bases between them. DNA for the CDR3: TGTGCCACCGCAAGGGAGGGAATGTACAACACTGAAGCTTTCTTT. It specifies CATAREGMYNTEAFF.

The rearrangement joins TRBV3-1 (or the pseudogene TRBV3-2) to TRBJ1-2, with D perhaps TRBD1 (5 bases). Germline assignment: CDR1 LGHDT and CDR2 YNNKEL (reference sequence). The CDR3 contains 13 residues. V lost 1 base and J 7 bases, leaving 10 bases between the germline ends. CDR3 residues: CASSQVAGFGYTF. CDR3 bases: TGTGCCAGCAGCCAAGTGGCAGGGTTTGGCTACACCTTC.

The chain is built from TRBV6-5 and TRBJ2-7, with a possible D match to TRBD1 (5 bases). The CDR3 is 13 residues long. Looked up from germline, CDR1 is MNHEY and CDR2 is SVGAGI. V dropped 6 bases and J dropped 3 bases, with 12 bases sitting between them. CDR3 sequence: CASSVDRDYEQYF. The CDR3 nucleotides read TGTGCCAGCAGCGTAGACAGAGACTACGAGCAGTACTTC.

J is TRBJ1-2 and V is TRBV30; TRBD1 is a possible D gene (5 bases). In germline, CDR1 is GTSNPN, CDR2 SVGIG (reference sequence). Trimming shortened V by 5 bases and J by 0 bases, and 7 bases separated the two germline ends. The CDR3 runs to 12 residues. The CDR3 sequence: CAWDSTNYGYTF. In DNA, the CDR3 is TGTGCCTGGGACAGTACTAACTATGGCTACACCTTC.

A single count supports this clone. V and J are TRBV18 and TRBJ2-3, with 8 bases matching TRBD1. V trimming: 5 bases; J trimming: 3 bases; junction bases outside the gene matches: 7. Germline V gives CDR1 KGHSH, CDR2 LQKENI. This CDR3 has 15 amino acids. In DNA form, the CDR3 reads TGTGCCAGCTCATCCGAACGACAGGGGACAGATACGCAGTATTTT. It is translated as CASSSERQGTDTQYF.

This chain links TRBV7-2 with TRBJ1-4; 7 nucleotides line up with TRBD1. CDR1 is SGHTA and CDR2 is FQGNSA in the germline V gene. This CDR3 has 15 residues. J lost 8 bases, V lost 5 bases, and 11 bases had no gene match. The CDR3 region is CASSREGAQWEKLFF. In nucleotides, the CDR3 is TGTGCCAGCAGCAGAGAGGGGGCGCAGTGGGAAAAACTGTTTTTT.

The DNA for the CDR3 is TGTGCCAGCAGCCCGGCCCGGGTGAGGGAGAACACTGAAGCTTTCTTT. It encodes CASSPARVRENTEAFF. V is TRBV5-5 and J is TRBJ1-1; D gene ambiguous. V shed 4 bases and J shed 1 base, with 17 bases lying between them. Germline CDR1 SGHKS, CDR2 YYEKEE (reference sequence). CDR3 length equals 16 residues.

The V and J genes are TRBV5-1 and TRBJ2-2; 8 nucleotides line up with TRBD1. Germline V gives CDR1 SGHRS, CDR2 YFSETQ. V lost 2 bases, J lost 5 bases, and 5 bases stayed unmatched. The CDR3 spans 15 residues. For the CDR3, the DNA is TGCGCCAGCAGCTTCCATGGACAGGGAACCGGGGAGCTGTTTTTT. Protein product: CASSFHGQGTGELFF.

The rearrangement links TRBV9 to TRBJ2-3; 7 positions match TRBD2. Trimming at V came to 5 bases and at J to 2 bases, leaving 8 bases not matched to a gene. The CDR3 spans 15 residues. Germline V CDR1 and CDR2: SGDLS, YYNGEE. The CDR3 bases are TGTGCCAGCAGTGCGACTAGCTCTCCCACAGATACGCAGTATTTT. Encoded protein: CASSATSSPTDTQYF.

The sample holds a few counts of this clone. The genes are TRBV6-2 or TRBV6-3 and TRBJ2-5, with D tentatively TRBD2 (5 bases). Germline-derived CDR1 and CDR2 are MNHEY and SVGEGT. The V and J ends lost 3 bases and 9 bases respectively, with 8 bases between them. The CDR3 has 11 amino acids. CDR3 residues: CASSYFGAQYF. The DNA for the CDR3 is TGTGCCAGCAGTTATTTCGGGGCCCAGTACTTC.

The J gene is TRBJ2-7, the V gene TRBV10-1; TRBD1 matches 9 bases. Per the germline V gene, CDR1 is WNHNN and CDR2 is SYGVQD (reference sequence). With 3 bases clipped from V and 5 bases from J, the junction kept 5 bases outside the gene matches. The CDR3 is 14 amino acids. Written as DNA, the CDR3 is TGCGCCAGCAGTGATGGGGACAGGGACGACGAGCAGTACTTC. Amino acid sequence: CASSDGDRDDEQYF.

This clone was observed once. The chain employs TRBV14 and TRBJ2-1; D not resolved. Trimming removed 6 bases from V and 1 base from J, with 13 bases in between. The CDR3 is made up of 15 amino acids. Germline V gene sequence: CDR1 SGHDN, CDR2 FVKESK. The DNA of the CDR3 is TGTGCCAGCAGTCAGGCAGGTTCTTCCTACAATGAGCAGTTCTTC. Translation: CASSQAGSSYNEQFF.

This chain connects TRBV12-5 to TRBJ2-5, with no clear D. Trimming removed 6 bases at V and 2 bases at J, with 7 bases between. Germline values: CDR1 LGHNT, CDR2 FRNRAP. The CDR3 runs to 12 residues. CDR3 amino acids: CASGPRQETQYF. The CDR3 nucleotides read TGTGCTAGTGGCCCACGGCAAGAGACCCAGTACTTC.

The CDR3, as DNA: TGTGCCAGCAGCCGCGTGGGACTGACGAATGAAAAACTGTTTTTT. Its translation is CASSRVGLTNEKLFF. The chain recombines TRBV6-5 with TRBJ1-4; tentatively, D is TRBD1 (5 bases). The CDR3 extends over 15 amino acids. Deletions cut 6 bases from V and 5 bases from J, with 16 bases between. Germline V gene data show CDR1 as MNHEY and CDR2 as SVGAGI.

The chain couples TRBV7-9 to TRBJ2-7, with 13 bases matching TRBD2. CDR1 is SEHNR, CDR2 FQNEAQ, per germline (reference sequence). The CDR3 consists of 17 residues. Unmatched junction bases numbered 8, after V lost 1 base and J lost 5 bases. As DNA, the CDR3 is TGTGCCAGCAGCTTAGTACTAGCGGGAGGGCCGAAAAACGAGCAGTACTTC. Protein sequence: CASSLVLAGGPKNEQYF.

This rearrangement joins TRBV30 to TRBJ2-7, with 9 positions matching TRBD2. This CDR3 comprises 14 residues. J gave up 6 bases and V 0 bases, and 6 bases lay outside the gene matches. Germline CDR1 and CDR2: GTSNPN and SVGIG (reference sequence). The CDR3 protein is CAWSVGGRAAEQYF. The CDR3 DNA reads TGTGCCTGGAGTGTGGGCGGGAGGGCAGCCGAGCAGTACTTC. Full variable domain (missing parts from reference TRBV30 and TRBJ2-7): SQTIHQWPATLVQPVGSPLSLECTVEGTSNPNLYWYRQAAGRGLQLLFYSVGIGQISSEVPQNLSASRPQDRQFILSSKKLLLSDSGFYLCAWSVGGRAAEQYFGPGTRLTVT.

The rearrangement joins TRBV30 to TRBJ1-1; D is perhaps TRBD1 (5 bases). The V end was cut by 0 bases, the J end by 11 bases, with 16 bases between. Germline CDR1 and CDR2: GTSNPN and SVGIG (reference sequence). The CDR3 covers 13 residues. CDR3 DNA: TGTGCCTGGAGTGTAGGGGCCAGTGAGGTTGCTTTCTTT. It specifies CAWSVGASEVAFF.

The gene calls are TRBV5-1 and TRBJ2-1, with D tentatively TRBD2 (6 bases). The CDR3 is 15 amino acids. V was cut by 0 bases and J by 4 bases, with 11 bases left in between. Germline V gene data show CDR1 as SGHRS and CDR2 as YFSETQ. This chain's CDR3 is CASSLEPRDYNEQFF. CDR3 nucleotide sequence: TGCGCCAGCAGCTTGGAGCCGCGGGATTACAATGAGCAGTTCTTC.

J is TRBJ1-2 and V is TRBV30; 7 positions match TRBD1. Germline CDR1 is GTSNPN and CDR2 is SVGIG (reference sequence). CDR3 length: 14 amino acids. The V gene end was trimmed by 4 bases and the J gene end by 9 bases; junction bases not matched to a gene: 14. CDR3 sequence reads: CAWIHTGTAYRYTF. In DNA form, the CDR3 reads TGTGCCTGGATACATACCGGGACAGCTTATCGCTACACCTTC.

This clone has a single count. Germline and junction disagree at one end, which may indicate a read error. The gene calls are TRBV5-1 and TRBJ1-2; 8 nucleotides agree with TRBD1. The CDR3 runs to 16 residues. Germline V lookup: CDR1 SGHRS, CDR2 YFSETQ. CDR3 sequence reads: CASRLEKQGDYYGYTF. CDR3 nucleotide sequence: TGCGCCAGCAGATTGGAAAAACAGGGGGATTACTATGGCTACACCTTC. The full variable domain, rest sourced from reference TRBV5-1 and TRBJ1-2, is KAGVTQTPRYLIKTRGQQVTLSCSPISGHRSVSWYQQTPGQGLQFLFEYFSETQRNKGNFPGRFSGRQFSNSRSEMNVSTLELGDSALYLCASRLEKQGDYYGYTFGSGTRLTVV.

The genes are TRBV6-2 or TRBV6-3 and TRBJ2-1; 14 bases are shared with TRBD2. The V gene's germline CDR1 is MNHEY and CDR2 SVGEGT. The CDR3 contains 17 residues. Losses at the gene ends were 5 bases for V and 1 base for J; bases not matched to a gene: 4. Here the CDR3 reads CASSGTSGSGSYNEQFF. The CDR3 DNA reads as TGTGCCAGCAGTGGGACTAGCGGGAGTGGGTCCTACAATGAGCAGTTCTTC.

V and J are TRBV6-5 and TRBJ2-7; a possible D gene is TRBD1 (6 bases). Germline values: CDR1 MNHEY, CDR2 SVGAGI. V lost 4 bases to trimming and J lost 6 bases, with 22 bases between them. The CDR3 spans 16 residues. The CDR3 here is CASSSAPQTGTGEQYF. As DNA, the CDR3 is TGTGCCAGCAGTTCCGCCCCCCAGACAGGTACAGGCGAGCAGTACTTC.

The CDR3 loop reads CASSYQGNYNEQFF. The CDR3 nucleotides are TGTGCCAGCAGCTATCAGGGAAACTACAATGAGCAGTTCTTC. The chain recombines TRBV11-3 with TRBJ2-1, with a tentative D call TRBD1 (5 bases). Germline-derived CDR1 and CDR2 are SGHNT and YENEEA. The CDR3 is 14 residues long. Between the trimmed V and J ends, which lost 4 bases and 3 bases, there was a span of 10 bases.

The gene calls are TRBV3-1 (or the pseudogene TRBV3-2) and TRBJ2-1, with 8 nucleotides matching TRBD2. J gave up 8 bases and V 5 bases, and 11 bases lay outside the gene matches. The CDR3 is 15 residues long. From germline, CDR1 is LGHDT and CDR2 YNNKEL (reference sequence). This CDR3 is CASSSRAAGVDEQFF. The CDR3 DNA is TGTGCCAGCAGCTCAAGGGCAGCGGGAGTCGATGAGCAGTTCTTC.

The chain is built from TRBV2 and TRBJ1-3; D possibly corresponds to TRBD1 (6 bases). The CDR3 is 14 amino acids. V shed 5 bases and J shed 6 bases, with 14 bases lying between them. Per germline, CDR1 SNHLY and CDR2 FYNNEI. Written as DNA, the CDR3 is TGTGCCAGCAGTCCACAGGGTTATGAAAACACCATATATTTT. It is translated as CASSPQGYENTIYF.

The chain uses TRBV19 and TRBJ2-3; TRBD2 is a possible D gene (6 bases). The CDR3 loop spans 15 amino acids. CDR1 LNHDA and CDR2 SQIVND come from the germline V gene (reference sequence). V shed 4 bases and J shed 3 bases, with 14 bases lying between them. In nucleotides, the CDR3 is TGTGCCAGTAGTAACTCCGGGAGCCGGACAGATACGCAGTATTTT. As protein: CASSNSGSRTDTQYF. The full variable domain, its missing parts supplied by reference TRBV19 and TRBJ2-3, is DGGITQSPKYLFRKEGQNVTLSCEQNLNHDAMYWYRQDPGQGLRLIYYSQIVNDFQKGDIAEGYSVSREKKESFPLTVTSAQKNPTAFYLCASSNSGSRTDTQYFGPGTRLTVL.

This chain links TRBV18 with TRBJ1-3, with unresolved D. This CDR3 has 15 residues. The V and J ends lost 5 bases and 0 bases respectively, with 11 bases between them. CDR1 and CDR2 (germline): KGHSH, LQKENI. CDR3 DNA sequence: TGTGCCAGCTCAGACGGACTAAACTCTGGAAACACCATATATTTT. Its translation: CASSDGLNSGNTIYF.